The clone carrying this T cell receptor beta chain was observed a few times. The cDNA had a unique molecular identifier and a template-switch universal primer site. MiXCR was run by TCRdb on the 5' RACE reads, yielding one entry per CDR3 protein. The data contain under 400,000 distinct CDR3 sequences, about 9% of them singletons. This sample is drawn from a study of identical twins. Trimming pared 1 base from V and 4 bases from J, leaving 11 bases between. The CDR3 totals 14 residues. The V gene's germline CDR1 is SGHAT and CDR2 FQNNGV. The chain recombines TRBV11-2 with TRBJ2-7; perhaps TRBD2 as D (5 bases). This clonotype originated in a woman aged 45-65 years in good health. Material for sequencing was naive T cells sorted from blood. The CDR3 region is CASSLVGGGYEQYV. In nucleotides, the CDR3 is TGTGCCAGCAGCTTAGTCGGAGGTGGTTACGAGCAGTACGTC.